A single sample gave rise to the 17 T cell receptor beta chains below, sequenced in a study of T cells in narcolepsy. The repertoire was sequenced with immunoSEQ multiplex PCR; TCRdb's copy has only in-frame clones and lacks some. Seen here are 30,000 to 35,000 clones, roughly four fifths observed once, and the top ten hold approximately 2.5%. Sequenced material: CD45RA- memory CD4+ T cells from PBMCs. Receptor source: a human donor with narcolepsy.

The rearrangement links TRBV6-1 to TRBJ2-3; no clear D. Germline loops: CDR1 MNHNS, CDR2 SASEGT. The V end lost 4 bases, the J end lost 2 bases, and 10 bases lay between the germline ends. CDR3 length equals 14 residues. CDR3 region: CASSATGFTDTQYF. CDR3 coding DNA: TGTGCCAGCAGTGCGACCGGGTTCACAGATACGCAGTATTTT.

V gene TRBV7-2 combines with J gene TRBJ1-1; 7 bases are a match to TRBD1. This CDR3 spans 14 amino acids. Germline V gene data show CDR1 as SGHTA and CDR2 as FQGNSA. The V and J ends lost 5 bases and 4 bases, in that order; junction bases with no gene match: 7. CDR3: CASSDRQGPTEAFF. Written as DNA, the CDR3 is TGTGCCAGCAGCGACCGACAGGGCCCCACTGAAGCTTTCTTT.

The chain links TRBV7-2 to TRBJ2-7; unclear D gene. V was shortened by 2 bases and J by 3 bases, with 5 bases between the two germline ends. CDR1 and CDR2 from the germline V gene are SGHTA and FQGNSA. CDR3 size: 12 residues. The CDR3 bases are TGTGCCAGCAGCTTATACCTCTACGAGCAGTACTTC. Translating it yields CASSLYLYEQYF.

The genes are TRBV27 and TRBJ1-6, with 7 bases lining up with TRBD1. The germline gives CDR1 MNHEY, CDR2 SMNVEV (reference sequence). V lost 6 bases, J lost 6 bases, and 8 bases stayed unmatched. The CDR3 is 15 residues long. CDR3 coding DNA: TGTGCCAGCAGGGGATCGACAGGGTCTAATTCACCCCTCCACTTT. Its protein product is CASRGSTGSNSPLHF.

J is TRBJ1-6 and V is TRBV5-4; 8 bases are shared with TRBD1. The CDR3 sequence is 15 residues long. Germline values: CDR1 SGHNT, CDR2 YYREEE (reference sequence). The junction had 4 bases not matched to a gene; V was cut back by 2 bases and J by 6 bases. The chain's CDR3 is CASSLDRGSNSPLHF. DNA of the CDR3: TGTGCCAGCAGCTTAGACAGGGGTAGTAATTCACCCCTCCACTTT.

The chain links TRBV29-1 to TRBJ1-1, with D possibly being TRBD1 (5 bases). Trimming took 7 bases from V and 4 from J, leaving 13 bases between them. CDR1 and CDR2 from the germline V gene are SQVTM and ANQGSEA. This CDR3 has 12 amino acids. CDR3 in amino acids: CSGNKGTTEAFF. The CDR3 nucleotides read TGCAGCGGAAATAAAGGGACCACTGAAGCTTTCTTT. Using reference TRBV29-1 and TRBJ1-1 for the parts outside the CDR3, the full variable domain is SAVISQKPSRDICQRGTSLTIQCQVDSQVTMMFWYRQQPGQSLTLIATANQGSEATYESGFVIDKFPISRPNLTFSTLTVSNMSPEDSSIYLCSGNKGTTEAFFGQGTRLTVV.

The sample holds one count of this clone. The chain has TRBV7-6 and TRBJ2-6; D remains unclear. The CDR3 is made up of 12 amino acids. Trimming cost V 5 bases and J 6 bases, with 5 bases left between them. The germline V gene has CDR1 SGHVS and CDR2 FNYEAQ. CDR3 protein: CASSPEANVLTF. Here the CDR3 DNA reads TGTGCCAGCAGCCCCGAGGCCAACGTCCTGACTTTC.

This chain uses TRBV6-1 with TRBJ2-1; possible D gene TRBD1, 5 bases. Per the germline V gene, CDR1 is MNHNS and CDR2 is SASEGT. CDR3 length: 14 amino acids. V was pared by 4 bases and J by 8 bases, with 15 bases between. DNA for the CDR3: TGTGCCAGCAGTGGTTGGCATCAGGGCGATGAGCAGTTCTTC. Translation: CASSGWHQGDEQFF.

This clone has only one observation. V gene TRBV7-9 combines with J gene TRBJ1-1; TRBD1 might be the D (5 bases). This CDR3 contains 13 residues. Germline lookup yields CDR1 SEHNR and CDR2 FQNEAQ (reference sequence). Trimming cost V 6 bases and J 6 bases, with 14 bases left between them. This CDR3 reads CASRSPGRSEAFF. CDR3 DNA sequence: TGTGCCAGCAGGTCTCCGGGACGCTCTGAAGCTTTCTTT.

V usage is TRBV4-2 and J usage is TRBJ1-2; no clear D. CDR1 LGHNA and CDR2 YNFKEQ come from the germline V gene. V shed 1 base and J shed 4 bases, with 10 bases lying between them. The CDR3 sequence is 14 residues long. The CDR3 DNA is TGTGCCAGCAGCCAAGGTAGGGTTGGCTATGGCTACACCTTC. It translates to CASSQGRVGYGYTF.

The V call is TRBV6-5, the J call TRBJ2-5; D gene unclear. Trimming removed 6 bases from V and 4 bases from J, with 6 bases in between. CDR1 MNHEY and CDR2 SVGAGI come from the germline V gene. CDR3 length: 11 residues. The CDR3 is CASRGLETQYF. DNA for the CDR3: TGTGCCAGCAGGGGTCTAGAGACCCAGTACTTC.

The chain couples TRBV7-9 to TRBJ1-5; D is unclear. Trimming took 4 bases from V and 9 from J, leaving 13 bases between them. This CDR3 is 13 amino acids long. Germline CDR1 and CDR2: SEHNR and FQNEAQ (reference sequence). CDR3 bases: TGTGCCAGCAGCTCATCAGGTGAAGGGCCCCAGCATTTT. Its protein is CASSSSGEGPQHF.

V gene TRBV4-2 combines with J gene TRBJ2-1, with 13 bases identical to TRBD2. CDR3 length: 19 amino acids. Germline CDR1 is LGHNA and CDR2 is YNFKEQ. V lost 3 bases, J lost 3 bases, and 11 bases stayed unmatched. CDR3 in amino acids: CASSQDSQTSGGYYNEQFF. In DNA, the CDR3 is TGTGCCAGCAGCCAGGATTCTCAGACTAGCGGGGGGTACTACAATGAGCAGTTCTTC.

This clone was seen a handful of times. The J gene is TRBJ1-1, the V gene TRBV7-9, with D possibly being TRBD1 (5 bases). Germline V gene data show CDR1 as SEHNR and CDR2 as FQNEAQ (reference sequence). V dropped 5 bases and J dropped 5 bases, with 12 bases sitting between them. This CDR3 has 13 residues. CDR3 amino acids: CASSPGKITEAFF. The CDR3 coding sequence is TGTGCCAGCAGCCCAGGGAAAATAACTGAAGCTTTCTTT.

This clone was seen only a few times. This chain joins TRBV5-1 and TRBJ1-1; D ambiguous. The length of the CDR3 is 14 residues. In germline, CDR1 is SGHRS, CDR2 YFSETQ. V gave up 0 bases and J gave up 1 base, with 7 bases separating them. The CDR3 sequence is CASSLAGRNTEAFF. In DNA form, the CDR3 reads TGCGCCAGCAGCTTGGCCGGACGGAACACTGAAGCTTTCTTT.

The chain employs TRBV4-1 and TRBJ2-7; D remains unclear. The germline gives CDR1 MGHRA, CDR2 YSYEKL. There are 14 residues in the CDR3. Trimming shortened V by 3 bases and J by 5 bases, and 14 bases separated the two germline ends. The DNA of the CDR3 is TGCGCCAGCAGCCACCCAGTTATCCGGAACGAGCAGTACTTC. It translates to CASSHPVIRNEQYF.

V usage is TRBV2 and J usage is TRBJ2-1; tentative D call: TRBD1 (6 bases). This CDR3 comprises 13 residues. Germline lookup yields CDR1 SNHLY and CDR2 FYNNEI. Trimming shortened V by 6 bases and J by 5 bases, and 11 bases separated the two germline ends. CDR3 amino acids: CASSPTGNNEQFF. For the CDR3, the DNA is TGTGCCAGCAGCCCTACAGGGAACAATGAGCAGTTCTTC.